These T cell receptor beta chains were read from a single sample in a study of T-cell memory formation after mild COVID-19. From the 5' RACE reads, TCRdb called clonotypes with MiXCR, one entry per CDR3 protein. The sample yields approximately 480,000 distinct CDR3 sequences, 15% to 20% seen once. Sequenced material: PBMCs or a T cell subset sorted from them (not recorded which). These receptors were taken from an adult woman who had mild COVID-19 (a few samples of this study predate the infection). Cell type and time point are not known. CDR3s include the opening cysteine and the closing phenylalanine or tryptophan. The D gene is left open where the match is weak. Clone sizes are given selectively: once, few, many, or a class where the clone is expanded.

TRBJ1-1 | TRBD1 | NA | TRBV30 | CAWSEGALNTEAFF | TGTGCCTGGAGTGAGGGGGCCCTGAACACTGAAGCTTTCTTT
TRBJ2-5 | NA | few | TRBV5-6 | CASSHAAGRSQETQYF | TGTGCCAGCAGCCATGCGGCGGGGCGGTCGCAAGAGACCCAGTACTTC
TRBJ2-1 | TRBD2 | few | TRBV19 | CASSLGRGGLGNEQFF | TGTGCCAGTAGTCTAGGACGGGGGGGGCTGGGCAATGAGCAGTTCTTC
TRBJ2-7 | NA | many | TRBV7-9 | CASSLVTGLDEQYF | TGTGCCAGCAGCTTAGTGACAGGCCTAGACGAGCAGTACTTC
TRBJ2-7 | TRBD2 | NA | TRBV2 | CASSATSGAYEQYF | TGTGCCAGCAGTGCGACTAGCGGGGCCTACGAGCAGTACTTC
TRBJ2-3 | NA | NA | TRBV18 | CASSPSSQRAQYF | TGTGCCAGCTCACCAAGCTCGCAGAGAGCGCAGTATTTT
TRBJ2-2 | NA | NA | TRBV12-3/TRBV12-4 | CASSYLRVNTGELFF | TGTGCCAGCAGTTACTTACGGGTTAACACCGGGGAGCTGTTTTTT
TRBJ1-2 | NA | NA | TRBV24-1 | CATSYGTDYGYTF | TGTGCCACCAGTTACGGGACGGACTATGGCTACACCTTC
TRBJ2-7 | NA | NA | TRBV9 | CASSVGLNGLEQYF | TGTGCCAGCAGCGTAGGTTTGAACGGCCTCGAGCAGTACTTC
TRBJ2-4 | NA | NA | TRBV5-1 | CASTTPGTPVDKNIQYF | TGCGCCAGCACAACTCCCGGGACCCCGGTGGACAAAAACATTCAGTACTTC
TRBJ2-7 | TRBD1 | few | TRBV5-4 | CASSLRDRDSYEQYF | TGTGCCAGCAGCCTCAGGGACAGGGACTCCTACGAGCAGTACTTC
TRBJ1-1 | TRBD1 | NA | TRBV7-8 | CASSYRPKGQMNTEAFF | TGTGCCAGCAGCTACCGTCCCAAGGGACAGATGAACACTGAAGCTTTCTTT
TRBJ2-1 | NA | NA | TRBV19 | CASSVDSYNEQFF | TGTGCCAGTAGTGTGGACAGTTACAATGAGCAGTTCTTC
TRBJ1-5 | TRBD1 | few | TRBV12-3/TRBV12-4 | CASSRSDRVSNQPQHF | TGTGCCAGCAGCCGCTCGGACAGGGTGAGCAATCAGCCCCAGCATTTT
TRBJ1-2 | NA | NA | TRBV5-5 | CASSMDRDYGYTF | TGTGCCAGCAGCATGGACAGAGACTATGGCTACACCTTC
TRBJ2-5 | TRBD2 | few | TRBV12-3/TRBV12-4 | CASSASGSGETQYF | TGTGCCAGCAGTGCTAGCGGGAGCGGGGAGACCCAGTACTTC
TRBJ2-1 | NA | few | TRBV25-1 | CASSELGTTTLF | TGTGCCAGCAGTGAATTAGGGACCACGACGCTCTTC
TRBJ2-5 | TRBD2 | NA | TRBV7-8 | CASSISGGIPIKTQYF | TGTGCCAGCAGCATTAGCGGGGGGATACCTATAAAGACCCAGTACTTC
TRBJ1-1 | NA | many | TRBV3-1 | CASSQVHTEAFF | TGTGCCAGCAGCCAAGTTCACACTGAAGCTTTCTTT
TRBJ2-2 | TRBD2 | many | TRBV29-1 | CSVESGGANTGELFF | TGCAGCGTTGAATCGGGGGGAGCGAACACCGGGGAGCTGTTTTTT
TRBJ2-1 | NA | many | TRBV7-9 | CASFRLGREQFF | TGTGCCAGTTTTAGATTAGGTCGTGAGCAGTTCTTC
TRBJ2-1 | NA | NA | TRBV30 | CAWSSTLDEQFF | TGTGCCTGGAGCTCCACCTTGGATGAGCAGTTCTTC
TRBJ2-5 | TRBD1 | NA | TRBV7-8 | CASSVGQGLWETQYF | TGTGCCAGCAGCGTGGGACAGGGTCTTTGGGAGACCCAGTACTTC
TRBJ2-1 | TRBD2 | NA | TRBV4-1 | CASSLVATGGDEQFF | TGCGCCAGCAGCCTAGTAGCGACCGGGGGGGATGAGCAGTTCTTC
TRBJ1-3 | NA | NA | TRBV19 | CASKAAGLRTGGNTIYF | TGTGCCAGTAAAGCCGCGGGACTCCGGACGGGAGGAAACACCATATATTTT
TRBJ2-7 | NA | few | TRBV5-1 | CATPGRWIYEQYF | TGCGCCACCCCGGGACGTTGGATTTACGAGCAGTACTTC
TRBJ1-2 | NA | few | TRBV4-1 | CASSHGRDYGYTF | TGCGCCAGCAGCCACGGACGGGACTATGGCTACACCTTC
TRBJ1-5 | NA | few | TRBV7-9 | CASSLGHSYQPQHF | TGTGCCAGCAGCTTGGGACATTCATATCAGCCCCAGCATTTT
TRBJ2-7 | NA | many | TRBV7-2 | CASSLARESYEQYF | TGTGCCAGCAGCTTAGCCCGGGAGTCCTACGAGCAGTACTTC
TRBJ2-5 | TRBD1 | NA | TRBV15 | CATSRPLDRANGVKTQYF | TGTGCCACCAGCAGACCACTGGACAGGGCTAATGGTGTGAAGACCCAGTACTTC
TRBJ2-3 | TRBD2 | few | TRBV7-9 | CASSSLAGVSQVTQYF | TGTGCCAGCAGCTCTCTAGCGGGAGTCTCCCAGGTTACGCAGTATTTT
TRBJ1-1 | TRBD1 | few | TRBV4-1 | CASSQDAGTGGTEAFF | TGCGCCAGCAGCCAAGATGCCGGTACAGGGGGCACTGAAGCTTTCTTT
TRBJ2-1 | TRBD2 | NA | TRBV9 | CASSVVAGDRNEQFF | TGTGCCAGCAGCGTAGTAGCGGGGGACCGCAATGAGCAGTTCTTC
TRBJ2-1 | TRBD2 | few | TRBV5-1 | CASSPTTSGNNEQFF | TGCGCCAGCAGCCCCACGACTAGCGGTAACAATGAGCAGTTCTTC
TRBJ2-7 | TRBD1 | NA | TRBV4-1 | CASSPPRGQGVPEQYF | TGCGCCAGCAGCCCCCCGAGAGGACAGGGGGTCCCCGAGCAGTACTTC
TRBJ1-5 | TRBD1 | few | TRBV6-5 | CASSKGTGAQPQHF | TGTGCCAGCAGTAAAGGGACAGGGGCTCAGCCCCAGCATTTT
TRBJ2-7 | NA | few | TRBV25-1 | CASTRDNYEQYF | TGTGCCAGCACCCGGGACAACTACGAGCAGTACTTC
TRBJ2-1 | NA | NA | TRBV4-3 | CASSPTFLRAYNEQFF | TGCGCCAGCAGCCCGACCTTCCTAAGGGCCTACAATGAGCAGTTCTTC
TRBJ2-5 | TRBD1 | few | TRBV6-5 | CASRDRGVGQETQYF | TGTGCCAGCAGGGACAGGGGTGTAGGCCAAGAGACCCAGTACTTC
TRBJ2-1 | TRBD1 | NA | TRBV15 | CATSEQGQGYNEQFF | TGTGCCACCAGCGAGCAAGGACAGGGCTACAATGAGCAGTTCTTC
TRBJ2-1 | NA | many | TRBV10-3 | CAIGHGGDNEQFF | TGTGCCATCGGACACGGAGGGGACAATGAGCAGTTCTTC
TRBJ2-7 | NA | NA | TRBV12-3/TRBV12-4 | CASKRAGEEQYF | TGTGCCAGCAAAAGGGCAGGGGAAGAGCAGTACTTC
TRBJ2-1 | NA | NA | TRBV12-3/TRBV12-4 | CASSGGFNEQFF | TGTGCCAGCAGTGGAGGGTTCAATGAGCAGTTCTTC
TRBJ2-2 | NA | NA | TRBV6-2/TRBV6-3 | CASTRAAGDSSAGELFF | TGTGCCAGCACGAGGGCGGCAGGGGACTCGTCAGCCGGGGAGCTGTTTTTT
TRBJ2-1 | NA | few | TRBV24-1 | CATSVIPYNEQFF | TGTGCCACCAGTGTGATACCCTACAATGAGCAGTTCTTC
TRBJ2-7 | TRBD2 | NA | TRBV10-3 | CAISTPPGTSSSYEQYF | TGTGCCATCAGCACACCCCCCGGGACTAGTTCCTCCTACGAGCAGTACTTC